These 9 T cell receptor beta chains were all obtained from the same sample, sequenced in a study of T cells in narcolepsy. Clones were read by immunoSEQ multiplex PCR, and TCRdb kept only the in-frame ones, dropping some. Of under 35,000 clones in the sample, 75% to 90% were seen once. Sequenced material: memory (CD45RA-) CD4+ T cells from blood. The receptors come from a human donor in good health.

V usage is TRBV18 and J usage is TRBJ2-7; 8 nucleotides match TRBD1. Losses at the gene ends were 3 bases for V and 0 bases for J; bases not matched to a gene: 10. CDR1 and CDR2 (germline): KGHSH, LQKENI. The CDR3 covers 17 residues. The chain's CDR3 is CASSPPGQGLGSYEQYF. The CDR3 DNA follows: TGTGCCAGCTCACCCCCTGGACAGGGACTCGGCTCCTACGAGCAGTACTTC.

The chain combines TRBV7-2 with TRBJ2-7; D is uncertain. This CDR3 is built from 16 residues. V dropped 1 base and J dropped 2 bases, with 15 bases sitting between them. Germline assignment: CDR1 SGHTA and CDR2 FQGNSA. CDR3 sequence (DNA): TGTGCCAGCAGCTTAGGGCTCGAACTCCCGACCTACGAGCAGTACTTC. Residues: CASSLGLELPTYEQYF.

This clone has more than one count but fewer than ten. The rearrangement uses TRBV7-2 and TRBJ1-6; D gene ambiguous. The germline V gene encodes CDR1 SGHTA and CDR2 FQGNSA. V lost 2 bases to trimming and J lost 9 bases, with 17 bases between them. CDR3 size: 16 residues. This CDR3 is CASSLLQARSGSPLHF. In DNA, the CDR3 is TGTGCCAGCAGCTTACTCCAGGCCAGGAGCGGTTCACCCCTCCACTTT.

The chain links TRBV11-2 to TRBJ1-2; 7 bases line up with TRBD1. The germline gives CDR1 SGHAT, CDR2 FQNNGV. V dropped 2 bases and J dropped 7; count of bases not matched to a gene: 10. CDR3 length: 15 amino acids. CDR3 DNA: TGTGCCAGCAGCTTACTCCTGACAGGGATTATTGGCTACACCTTC. Its protein product is CASSLLLTGIIGYTF.

This clone was recorded once. The rearrangement joins TRBV28 to TRBJ1-5; the D gene is possibly TRBD1 (6 bases). Germline V gene data show CDR1 as MDHEN and CDR2 as SYDVKM. This CDR3 contains 15 residues. V lost 6 bases to trimming and J lost 4 bases, with 16 bases between them. CDR3 amino acids: CASSLTRGVNQPQHF. For the CDR3, the DNA is TGTGCCAGCAGCCTCACTAGGGGGGTAAATCAGCCCCAGCATTTT.

J is TRBJ2-1 and V is TRBV27; TRBD2 matches at 14 bases. Losses at the gene ends were 6 bases for V and 4 bases for J; bases not matched to a gene: 5. CDR1 and CDR2 (germline): MNHEY, SMNVEV (reference sequence). This CDR3 has 16 residues. The CDR3 loop is CASRATSGGGYNEQFF. CDR3 nucleotides: TGTGCCAGCAGAGCGACTAGCGGGGGGGGATACAATGAGCAGTTCTTC.

This clone showed up just once. V is TRBV5-5 and J is TRBJ2-7; TRBD1 is a possible D gene (6 bases). There are 15 residues in the CDR3. V was cut by 6 bases and J by 3 bases, with 19 bases left in between. Germline V gene lookup returns CDR1 SGHKS and CDR2 YYEKEE (reference sequence). CDR3 coding DNA: TGTGCCAGCAACCCATACAAAGACAGGATCTACGAGCAGTACTTC. It translates to CASNPYKDRIYEQYF.

On this clone itself: In the same sample, other DNA sequences code for this CDR3. The rearrangement uses TRBV27 and TRBJ2-7, with TRBD2 identical over 9 bases. The CDR3 spans 16 residues. J was trimmed by 2 bases and V by 3 bases; bases with no gene match: 8. Germline values: CDR1 MNHEY, CDR2 SMNVEV (reference sequence). The CDR3 loop is CASSFLAGEIPYEQYF. In DNA, the CDR3 is TGTGCCAGCAGTTTTTTAGCGGGAGAGATTCCCTACGAGCAGTACTTC.

The chain links TRBV7-8 to TRBJ2-7; TRBD1 is a possible D gene (5 bases). The V end lost 1 base, the J end lost 3 bases, and 7 bases lay between the germline ends. This CDR3 has 13 amino acids. Germline V CDR1 and CDR2: SGHVS, FQNEAQ. CDR3: CASSLGQHYEQYF. In nucleotides, the CDR3 is TGTGCCAGCAGCTTAGGACAGCACTACGAGCAGTACTTC.